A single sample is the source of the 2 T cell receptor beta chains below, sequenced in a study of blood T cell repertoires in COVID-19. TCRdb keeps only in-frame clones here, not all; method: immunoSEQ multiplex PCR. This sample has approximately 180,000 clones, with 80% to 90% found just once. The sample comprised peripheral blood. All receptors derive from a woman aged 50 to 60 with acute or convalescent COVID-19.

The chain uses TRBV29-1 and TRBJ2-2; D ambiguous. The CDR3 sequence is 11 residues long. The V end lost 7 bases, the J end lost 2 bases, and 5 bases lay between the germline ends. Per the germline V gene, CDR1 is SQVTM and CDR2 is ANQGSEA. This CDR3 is CSGQNTGELFF. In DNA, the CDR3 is TGCAGCGGGCAAAACACCGGGGAGCTGTTTTTT.

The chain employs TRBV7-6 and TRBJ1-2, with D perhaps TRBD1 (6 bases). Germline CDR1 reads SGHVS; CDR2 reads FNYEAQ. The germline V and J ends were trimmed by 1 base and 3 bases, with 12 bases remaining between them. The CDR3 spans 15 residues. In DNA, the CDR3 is TGTGCCAGCAGCTTAGGGGGGGGCTCGTACTATGGCTACACCTTC. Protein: CASSLGGGSYYGYTF.